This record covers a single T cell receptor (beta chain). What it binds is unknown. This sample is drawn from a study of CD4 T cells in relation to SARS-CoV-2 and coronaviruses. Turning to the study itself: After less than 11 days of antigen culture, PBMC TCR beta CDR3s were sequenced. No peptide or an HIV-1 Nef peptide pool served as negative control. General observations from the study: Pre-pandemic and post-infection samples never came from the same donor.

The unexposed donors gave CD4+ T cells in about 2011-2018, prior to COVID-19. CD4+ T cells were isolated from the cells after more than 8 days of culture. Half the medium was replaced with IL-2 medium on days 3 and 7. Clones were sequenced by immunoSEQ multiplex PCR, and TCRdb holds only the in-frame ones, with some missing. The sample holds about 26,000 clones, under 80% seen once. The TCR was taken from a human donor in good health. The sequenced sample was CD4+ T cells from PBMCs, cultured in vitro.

This chain's CDR3 is CASSPREGLYNEQFF. CDR3 sequence (DNA): TGTGCCAGCTCACCGCGGGAGGGCTTATACAATGAGCAGTTCTTC. J is TRBJ2-1 and V is TRBV18, with 9 bases matching TRBD2. This CDR3 has 15 amino acids. Germline CDR1 reads KGHSH; CDR2 reads LQKENI. V shed 3 bases and J 4 bases; nucleotides not matched to a gene: 4.